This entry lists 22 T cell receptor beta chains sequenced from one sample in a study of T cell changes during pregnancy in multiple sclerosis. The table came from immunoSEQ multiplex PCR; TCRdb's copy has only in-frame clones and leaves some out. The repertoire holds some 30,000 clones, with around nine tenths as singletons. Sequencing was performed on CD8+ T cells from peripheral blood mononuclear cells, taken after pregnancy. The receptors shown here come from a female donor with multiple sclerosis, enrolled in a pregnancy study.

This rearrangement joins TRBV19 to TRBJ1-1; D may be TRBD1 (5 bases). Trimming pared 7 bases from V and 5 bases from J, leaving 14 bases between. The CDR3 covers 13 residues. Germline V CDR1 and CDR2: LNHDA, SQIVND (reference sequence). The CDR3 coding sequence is TGTGCCAGTACTTTCCAGGGAGGGACTGAAGCTTTCTTT. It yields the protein CASTFQGGTEAFF. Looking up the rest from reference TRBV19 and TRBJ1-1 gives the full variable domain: DGGITQSPKYLFRKEGQNVTLSCEQNLNHDAMYWYRQDPGQGLRLIYYSQIVNDFQKGDIAEGYSVSREKKESFPLTVTSAQKNPTAFYLCASTFQGGTEAFFGQGTRLTVV.

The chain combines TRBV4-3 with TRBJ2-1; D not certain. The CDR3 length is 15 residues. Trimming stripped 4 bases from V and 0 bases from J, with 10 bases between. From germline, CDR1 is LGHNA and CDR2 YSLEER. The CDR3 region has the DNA TGCGCCAGCAGCCTGACTTTCAGCTCCTACAATGAGCAGTTCTTC. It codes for CASSLTFSSYNEQFF.

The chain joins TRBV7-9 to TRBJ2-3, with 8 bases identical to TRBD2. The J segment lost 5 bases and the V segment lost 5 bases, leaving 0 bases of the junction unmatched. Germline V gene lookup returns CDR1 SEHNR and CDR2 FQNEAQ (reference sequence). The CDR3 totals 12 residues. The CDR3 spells CASSRGGDTQYF. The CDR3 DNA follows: TGTGCCAGCAGCCGGGGGGGAGATACGCAGTATTTT.

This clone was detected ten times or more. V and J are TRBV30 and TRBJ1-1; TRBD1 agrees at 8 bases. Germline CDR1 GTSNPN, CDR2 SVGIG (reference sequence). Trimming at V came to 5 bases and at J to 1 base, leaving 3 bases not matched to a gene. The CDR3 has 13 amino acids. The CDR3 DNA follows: TGTGCCTGGGGTCAGGGGGCGAACACTGAAGCTTTCTTT. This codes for CAWGQGANTEAFF.

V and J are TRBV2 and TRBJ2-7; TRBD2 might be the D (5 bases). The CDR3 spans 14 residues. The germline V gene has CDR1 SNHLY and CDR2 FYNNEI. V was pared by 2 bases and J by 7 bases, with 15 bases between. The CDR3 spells CASSEYRGSIEQYF. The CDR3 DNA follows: TGTGCCAGCAGTGAATACCGGGGTAGTATAGAGCAGTACTTC.

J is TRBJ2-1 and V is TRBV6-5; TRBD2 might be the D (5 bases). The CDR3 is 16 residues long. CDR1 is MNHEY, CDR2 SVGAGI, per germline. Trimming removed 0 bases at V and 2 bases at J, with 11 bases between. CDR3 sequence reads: CASSYSTGKPYNEQFF. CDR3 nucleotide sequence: TGTGCCAGCAGTTACTCGACGGGAAAACCCTACAATGAGCAGTTCTTC.

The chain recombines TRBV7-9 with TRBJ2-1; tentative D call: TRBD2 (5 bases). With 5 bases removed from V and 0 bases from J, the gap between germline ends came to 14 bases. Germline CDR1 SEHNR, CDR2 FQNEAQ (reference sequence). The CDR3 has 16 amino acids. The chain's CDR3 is CASSAAGIPSYNEQFF. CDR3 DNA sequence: TGTGCCAGCAGCGCCGCCGGGATTCCCTCCTACAATGAGCAGTTCTTC.

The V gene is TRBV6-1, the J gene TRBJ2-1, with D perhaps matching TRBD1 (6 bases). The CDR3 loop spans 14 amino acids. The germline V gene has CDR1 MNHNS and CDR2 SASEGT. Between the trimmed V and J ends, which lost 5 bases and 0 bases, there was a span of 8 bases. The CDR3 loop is CASSTDSSYNEQFF. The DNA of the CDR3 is TGTGCCAGCAGTACGGACAGCTCCTACAATGAGCAGTTCTTC.

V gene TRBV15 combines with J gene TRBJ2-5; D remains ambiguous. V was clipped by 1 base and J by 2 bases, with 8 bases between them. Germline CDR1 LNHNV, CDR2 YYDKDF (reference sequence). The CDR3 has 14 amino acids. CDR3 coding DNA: TGTGCCACCAGCAGAGCACGAGAGCAAGAGACCCAGTACTTC. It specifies CATSRAREQETQYF.

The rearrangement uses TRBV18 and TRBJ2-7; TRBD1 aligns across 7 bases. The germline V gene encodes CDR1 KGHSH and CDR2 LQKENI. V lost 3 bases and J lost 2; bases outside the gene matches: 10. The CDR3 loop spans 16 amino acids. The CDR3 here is CASSPPWTGEAYEQYF. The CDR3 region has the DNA TGTGCCAGCTCACCGCCCTGGACAGGCGAAGCCTACGAGCAGTACTTC.

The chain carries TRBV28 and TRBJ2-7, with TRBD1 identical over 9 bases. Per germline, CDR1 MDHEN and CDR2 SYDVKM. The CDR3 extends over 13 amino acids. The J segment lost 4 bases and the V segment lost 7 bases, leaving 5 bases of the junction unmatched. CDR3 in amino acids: CASTPGQGYEQYF. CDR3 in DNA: TGTGCCAGCACCCCCGGACAGGGGTACGAGCAGTACTTC.

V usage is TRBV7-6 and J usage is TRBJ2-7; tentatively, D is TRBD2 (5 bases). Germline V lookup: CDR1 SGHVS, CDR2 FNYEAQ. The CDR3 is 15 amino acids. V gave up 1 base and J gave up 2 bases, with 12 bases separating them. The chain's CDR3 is CASSLEGGSTYEQYF. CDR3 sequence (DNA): TGTGCCAGCAGCTTAGAGGGCGGGTCTACCTACGAGCAGTACTTC.

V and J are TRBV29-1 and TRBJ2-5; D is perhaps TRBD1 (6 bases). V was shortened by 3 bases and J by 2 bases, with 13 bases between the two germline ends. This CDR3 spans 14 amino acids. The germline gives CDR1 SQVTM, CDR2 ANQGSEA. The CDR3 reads CSVDNGTPQETQYF. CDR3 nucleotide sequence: TGCAGCGTTGACAACGGGACACCTCAAGAGACCCAGTACTTC.

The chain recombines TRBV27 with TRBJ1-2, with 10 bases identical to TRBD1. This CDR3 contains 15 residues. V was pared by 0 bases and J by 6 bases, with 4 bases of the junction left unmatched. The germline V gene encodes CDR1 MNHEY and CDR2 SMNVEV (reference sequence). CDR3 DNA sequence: TGTGCCAGCAGTTTATCTCGGACAGGGGGTAATGGCTACACCTTC. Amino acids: CASSLSRTGGNGYTF.

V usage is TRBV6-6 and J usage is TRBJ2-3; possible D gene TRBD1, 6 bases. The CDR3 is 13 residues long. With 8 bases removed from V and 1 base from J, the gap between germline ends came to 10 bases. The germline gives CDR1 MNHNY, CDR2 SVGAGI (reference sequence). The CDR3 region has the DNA TGTGCCAGCTTCCCAGGGGGCACAGATACGCAGTATTTT. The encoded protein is CASFPGGTDTQYF.

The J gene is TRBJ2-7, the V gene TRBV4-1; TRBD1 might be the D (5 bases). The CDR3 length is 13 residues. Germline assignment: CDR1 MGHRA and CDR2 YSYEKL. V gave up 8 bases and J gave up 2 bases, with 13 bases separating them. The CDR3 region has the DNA TGCGCCAGCGGCGATGTAGGGGCCTACGAGCAGTACTTC. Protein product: CASGDVGAYEQYF.

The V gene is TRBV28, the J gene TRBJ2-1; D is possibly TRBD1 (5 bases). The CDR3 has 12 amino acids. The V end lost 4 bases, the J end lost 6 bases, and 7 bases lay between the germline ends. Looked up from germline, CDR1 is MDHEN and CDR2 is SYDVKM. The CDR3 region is CASSYRINEQFF. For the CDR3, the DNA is TGTGCCAGCAGTTACAGGATCAATGAGCAGTTCTTC. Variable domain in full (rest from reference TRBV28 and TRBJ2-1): DVKVTQSSRYLVKRTGEKVFLECVQDMDHENMFWYRQDPGLGLRLIYFSYDVKMKEKGDIPEGYSVSREKKERFSLILESASTNQTSMYLCASSYRINEQFFGPGTRLTVL.

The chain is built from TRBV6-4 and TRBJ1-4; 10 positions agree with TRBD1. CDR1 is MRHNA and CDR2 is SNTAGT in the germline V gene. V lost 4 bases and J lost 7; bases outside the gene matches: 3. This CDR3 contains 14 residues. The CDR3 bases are TGTGCCAGCAGTGGCGGGACAGGGGTTGAAAAACTGTTTTTT. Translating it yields CASSGGTGVEKLFF.

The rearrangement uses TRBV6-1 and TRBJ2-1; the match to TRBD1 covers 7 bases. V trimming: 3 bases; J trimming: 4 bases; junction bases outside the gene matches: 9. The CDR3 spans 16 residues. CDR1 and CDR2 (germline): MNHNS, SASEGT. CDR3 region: CASSEGSDRLYNEQFF. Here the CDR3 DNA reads TGTGCCAGCAGTGAGGGGTCGGACAGGCTATACAATGAGCAGTTCTTC.

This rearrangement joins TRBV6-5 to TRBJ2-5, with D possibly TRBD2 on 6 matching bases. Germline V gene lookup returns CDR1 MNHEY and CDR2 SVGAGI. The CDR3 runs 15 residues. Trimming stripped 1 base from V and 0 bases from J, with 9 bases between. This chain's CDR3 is CASSYWAGNQETQYF. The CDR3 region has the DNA TGTGCCAGCAGTTACTGGGCGGGGAACCAAGAGACCCAGTACTTC.

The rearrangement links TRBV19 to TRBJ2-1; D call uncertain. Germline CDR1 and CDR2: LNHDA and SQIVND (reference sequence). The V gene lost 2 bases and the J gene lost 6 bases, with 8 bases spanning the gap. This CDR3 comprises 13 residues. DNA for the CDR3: TGTGCCAGTAGTATAAACCGAGGCAATGAGCAGTTCTTC. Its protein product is CASSINRGNEQFF.

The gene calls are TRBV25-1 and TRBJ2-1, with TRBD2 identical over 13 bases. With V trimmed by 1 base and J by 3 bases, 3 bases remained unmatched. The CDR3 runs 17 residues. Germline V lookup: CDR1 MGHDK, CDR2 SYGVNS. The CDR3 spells CASSELGTSGDYNEQFF. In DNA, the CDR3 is TGTGCCAGCAGTGAATTGGGGACTAGCGGGGACTACAATGAGCAGTTCTTC.